This record covers a single T cell receptor (beta chain). These data originate in a study of blood T cell repertoires in COVID-19. With 5 bases clipped from V and 1 base from J, the junction kept 4 bases outside the gene matches. This CDR3 is 15 amino acids long. Germline CDR1 reads SGHAT; CDR2 reads FQNNGV. The repertoire was sequenced with immunoSEQ multiplex PCR; TCRdb's copy has only in-frame clones and lacks some. Here the sample spans some 47,000 clones, about nine tenths being singletons. Sequencing was carried out using peripheral blood. The TCR comes from a man between 70 and 80 years old with acute or convalescent COVID-19. The chain employs TRBV11-2 and TRBJ2-2; 7 bases match TRBD2. Here the CDR3 DNA reads TGTGCCAGCAGCCAGCTAGCGGTGAACACCGGGGAGCTGTTTTTT. Its translation: CASSQLAVNTGELFF. The entire variable domain, with the rest obtained from reference TRBV11-2 and TRBJ2-2, is as follows: EAGVAQSPRYKIIEKRQSVAFWCNPISGHATLYWYQQILGQGPKLLIQFQNNGVVDDSQLPKDRFSAERLKGVDSTLKIQPAKLEDSAVYLCASSQLAVNTGELFFGEGSRLTVL.